Following are 6 T cell receptor beta chains from one sample sequenced in a study of blood T cell repertoires in COVID-19. TCRdb's table, derived via immunoSEQ multiplex PCR, lists solely in-frame clones and lacks some. The data hold 200,000 to 250,000 clones, with about nine tenths observed a single time. What was sequenced was peripheral blood. All receptors come from a woman aged 60 to 75 with acute or convalescent COVID-19.

J is TRBJ2-7 and V is TRBV30; perhaps TRBD2 as D (7 bases). Per germline, CDR1 GTSNPN and CDR2 SVGIG (reference sequence). The CDR3 is made up of 15 amino acids. Trimming pared 0 bases from V and 3 bases from J, leaving 15 bases between. The DNA for the CDR3 is TGTGCCTGGAGTGTAGGGGGAGGGAGCTTCTACGAGCAGTACTTC. This codes for CAWSVGGGSFYEQYF. The whole variable domain, filled in from reference TRBV30 and TRBJ2-7, reads SQTIHQWPATLVQPVGSPLSLECTVEGTSNPNLYWYRQAAGRGLQLLFYSVGIGQISSEVPQNLSASRPQDRQFILSSKKLLLSDSGFYLCAWSVGGGSFYEQYFGPGTRLTVT.

The chain has TRBV6-1 and TRBJ1-2; possibly TRBD1 for D (6 bases). Trimming took off 2 bases at V and 4 bases at J, with 11 bases between the two ends. Germline CDR1 is MNHNS and CDR2 is SASEGT. This CDR3 has 14 residues. The CDR3 loop is CASSEIGQIYGYTF. The CDR3 nucleotides are TGTGCCAGCAGTGAAATCGGACAGATCTATGGCTACACCTTC.

This chain joins TRBV1 and TRBJ2-5; the table assigns TRBD2, which was not confirmed against the DNA. TRBV1 is tagged as a pseudogene. The CDR3 has 14 residues. The CDR3 nucleotides read TGCACCAGCAGATGGACTAGCGGCGAAGAGACCCAGTACTTC. It encodes CTSRWTSGEETQYF.

This chain links TRBV19 with TRBJ1-5; 7 nucleotides line up with TRBD1. The CDR3 is 16 residues long. Germline loops: CDR1 LNHDA, CDR2 SQIVND (reference sequence). V trimming: 4 bases; J trimming: 1 base; junction bases outside the gene matches: 7. The CDR3 sequence: CASSRQRQGSNQPQHF. The CDR3 nucleotides are TGTGCCAGTAGTAGACAAAGACAGGGAAGCAATCAGCCCCAGCATTTT.

This rearrangement joins TRBV5-4 to TRBJ2-5; a weak D match, TRBD2 (5 bases). The length of the CDR3 is 15 residues. Trimming took off 0 bases at V and 4 bases at J, with 13 bases between the two ends. Germline assignment: CDR1 SGHNT and CDR2 YYREEE (reference sequence). The DNA for the CDR3 is TGTGCCAGCAGCTTGGGGGGAGTTTGGGTAGAGACCCAGTACTTC. This encodes CASSLGGVWVETQYF.

The rearrangement joins TRBV5-4 to TRBJ1-2, with 7 bases matching TRBD1. Germline trimming cut 2 bases from V and 10 bases from J; bases unmatched to any gene: 5. Germline values: CDR1 SGHNT, CDR2 YYREEE (reference sequence). The CDR3 totals 12 residues. The CDR3 loop reads CASSFEQGFYTF. CDR3 DNA sequence: TGTGCCAGCAGCTTCGAACAGGGGTTCTACACCTTC.